This T cell receptor (beta chain) was retrieved from a study of T-cell reconstitution after alpha-beta-depleted transplantation in children. Study-level points and caveats: Once a year had passed after transplant, T-cell counts and diversity came mostly from newly produced T cells. Reported findings indicate that, about two months after transplant, alpha-beta T cells came from several hundred expanded clones, which were derived from non-depleted graft cells.

The table lists this clonotype with a few counts. The antigen is unknown. A library of TCRbeta sequences, prepared with unique molecular identifiers, was generated. TCRdb processed the PCR reads anew with MiXCR; each CDR3 protein has one entry. The sample holds roughly 110,000 distinct CDR3 sequences; under 13% are singletons and the top ten take less than 45%. This CDR3 comprises 17 residues. After removal of 2 bases from V and 6 bases from J, the junction contained 10 bases not matched to a gene. CDR1 is MNHEY and CDR2 is SMNVEV in the germline V gene (reference sequence). V is TRBV27 and J is TRBJ2-2; 9 bases map to TRBD1. This TCR came from a boy between 2 and 10 years old with acute lymphoblastic leukemia, due to receive a stem cell transplant. Specimen: PBMCs, collected before TCRalphabeta/CD19-depleted stem cell transplant. The CDR3 bases are TGTGCCAGCAGTTTAGAACTCGACAGGGGGGGATCCGGGGAGCTGTTTTTT. This codes for CASSLELDRGGSGELFF.